The sequence of this TCR beta chain was determined in a study of blood T cell repertoires in COVID-19. The V end was cut by 4 bases, the J end by 7 bases, with 14 bases between. The CDR3 is made up of 15 amino acids. CDR1 and CDR2 from the germline V gene are KGHSH and LQKENI. Clones were sequenced by immunoSEQ multiplex PCR, and TCRdb holds only the in-frame ones, with some missing. The sample yields roughly 30,000 clones, 84% seen once. The rearrangement joins TRBV18 to TRBJ1-6; TRBD1 might be the D (6 bases). Sequencing was carried out using peripheral blood. The receptor was isolated from a human donor in a cohort sampled during active COVID-19. CDR3 DNA: TGTGCCAGCTCACAACAGGGCATGGGAAATTCACCCCTCCACTTT. Residues: CASSQQGMGNSPLHF.